These T cell receptor beta chains were read from a single sample in a study of cytomegalovirus exposure and HLA in healthy donors. The method was immunoSEQ multiplex PCR; TCRdb's version includes in-frame clones alone and lacks a portion of them. The table shows more than 110,000 clones, with roughly three quarters occurring only once. Sequenced sample: PBMCs. The receptors here all came from a man between 18 and 29 years old in good health and CMV-seronegative. Each CDR3 is given with its conserved first and last residue. A D gene is named only where the DNA matches it firmly. Where a row states a size, it is once, few, many or the class of an expanded clone; other rows omit it.

>NA|NA|TRBV7-6|TRBJ2-5
CASSLPSSQETQYF
TGTGCCAGCAGCTTACCCTCGTCCCAAGAGACCCAGTACTTC
>TRBD2|NA|TRBV7-8|TRBJ2-7
CASSFLPPSGSRANYEQYF
TGTGCCAGCAGCTTCCTACCCCCTAGCGGGAGTAGGGCTAATTACGAGCAGTACTTC
>NA|once|TRBV9|TRBJ1-2
CASSGTTQHGYTF
TGTGCCAGCTCCGGGACTACACAACATGGCTACACCTTC
>NA|few|TRBV28|TRBJ2-1
CASRPYGQNNEQFF
TGTGCCAGCAGGCCCTACGGACAGAACAATGAGCAGTTCTTC
>NA|NA|TRBV21-1|TRBJ1-5
CASSKGGGGVGNQPQHF
TGTGCCAGCAGCAAGGGGGGGGGAGGGGTTGGCAATCAGCCCCAGCATTTT
>NA|NA|TRBV7-3|TRBJ1-1
CATSGTMDTEAFF
TGTGCCACCTCGGGGACAATGGACACTGAAGCTTTCTTT
>NA|NA|TRBV28|TRBJ2-3
CASSLRSTDTQYF
TGTGCCAGCAGTTTACGGAGCACAGATACGCAGTATTTT
>NA|NA|TRBV30|TRBJ1-6
CAWSARRGSGNSPLHF
TGTGCCTGGAGTGCTCGTCGGGGGTCCGGGAATTCACCCCTCCACTTT
>NA|NA|TRBV11-3|TRBJ1-4
CASSLGAANEKLFF
TGTGCCAGCAGCTTGGGCGCTGCTAATGAAAAACTGTTTTTT
>TRBD1|few|TRBV6-5|TRBJ2-7
CASSYGGQGTYEQYF
TGTGCCAGCAGTTACGGAGGACAGGGAACCTACGAGCAGTACTTC
>NA|once|TRBV29-1|TRBJ1-1
CSVEIQRMNTEAFF
TGCAGCGTTGAAATACAGCGGATGAACACTGAAGCTTTCTTT
>NA|NA|TRBV6-1|TRBJ1-1
CASGRGGSNTEAFF
TGTGCCAGCGGGAGGGGGGGGTCCAACACTGAAGCTTTCTTT
>NA|NA|TRBV7-9|TRBJ1-4
CASSFNNRSEKLFF
TGTGCCAGCAGCTTTAACAACCGGAGTGAAAAACTGTTTTTT
>NA|NA|TRBV25-1|TRBJ1-4
CASSDTSTNEKLFF
TGTGCCAGCAGTGATACTTCGACTAATGAAAAACTGTTTTTT
>TRBD1|NA|TRBV5-1|TRBJ1-1
CASSFIQGFRTTEAFF
TGCGCCAGCAGCTTCATACAGGGGTTTAGAACCACTGAAGCTTTCTTT
>NA|NA|TRBV19|TRBJ1-1
CASSIGPGNTEAFF
TGTGCCAGTAGTATTGGTCCAGGGAACACTGAAGCTTTCTTT
>TRBD1|NA|TRBV30|TRBJ1-3
CALTDAGGSGNTIYF
TGTGCCTTAACGGACGCAGGGGGCTCTGGAAACACCATATATTTT
>TRBD2|NA|TRBV13|TRBJ2-3
CASSSTGGWGTDTQYF
TGTGCCAGCAGCTCGACGGGGGGTTGGGGCACAGATACGCAGTATTTT
>NA|NA|TRBV19|TRBJ1-1
CASSSNHGYGAFF
TGTGCCAGTAGCTCGAACCACGGTTACGGGGCTTTCTTT
>TRBD2|NA|TRBV5-4|TRBJ2-3
CASSLLAGETDTQYF
TGTGCCAGCAGCCTGTTAGCGGGGGAGACAGATACGCAGTATTTT
>NA|NA|TRBV5-1|TRBJ2-1
CASSLAASRRSYNEQFF
TGCGCCAGCAGCTTGGCGGCTAGCCGACGCTCCTACAATGAGCAGTTCTTC
>NA|NA|TRBV30|TRBJ1-5
CAWSQGNSNQPQHF
TGTGCCTGGAGCCAGGGCAATAGCAATCAGCCCCAGCATTTT
>TRBD1|NA|TRBV7-2|TRBJ1-4
CASSLDRGDEKLFF
TGTGCCAGCAGCTTGGACAGGGGGGATGAAAAACTGTTTTTT
>NA|once|TRBV29-1|TRBJ2-1
CSVEGLLNEQFF
TGCAGCGTTGAAGGGTTACTTAATGAGCAGTTCTTC
>NA|NA|TRBV2|TRBJ1-6
CASSPLPQGSNSPLHF
TGTGCCAGCAGTCCCCTCCCGCAGGGGAGTAATTCACCCCTCCACTTT
>NA|NA|TRBV9|TRBJ2-7
CASSVGAGYRYEQYF
TGTGCCAGCAGCGTAGGGGCAGGGTATCGCTACGAGCAGTACTTC
>NA|once|TRBV7-6|TRBJ1-4
CASSLAQGRLNEKLFF
TGTGCCAGCAGCTTAGCGCAAGGCAGACTGAATGAAAAACTGTTTTTT
>TRBD2|few|TRBV4-1|TRBJ2-3
CASSQDGASGGNTQYF
TGCGCCAGCAGCCAAGATGGGGCTAGCGGGGGGAATACGCAGTATTTT
>TRBD1|NA|TRBV28|TRBJ1-3
CASSWGTGNRNTIYF
TGTGCCAGCAGCTGGGGGACAGGGAATAGAAACACCATATATTTT
>NA|NA|TRBV10-3|TRBJ2-5
CAISETGPSREQYF
TGTGCCATCAGTGAAACGGGGCCTAGTCGGGAGCAGTACTTC
>NA|few|TRBV19|TRBJ2-6
CASSEGGSGANVLTF
TGTGCCAGTAGCGAAGGGGGCTCTGGGGCCAACGTCCTGACTTTC
>TRBD1|NA|TRBV27|TRBJ1-2
CASRSLSRTGGHGYTF
TGTGCCAGCCGTTCATTATCGCGTACAGGGGGCCATGGCTACACCTTC
>TRBD1|NA|TRBV19|TRBJ2-7
CASMGGQGSYEQYF
TGTGCCAGTATGGGGGGACAGGGGTCGTACGAGCAGTACTTC
>NA|NA|TRBV9|TRBJ2-7
CASSPLAEGSSYEQYF
TGTGCCAGCAGCCCTTTAGCGGAGGGGAGCTCCTACGAGCAGTACTTC
>TRBD2|once|TRBV25-1|TRBJ2-7
CASSDLAGYEQYF
TGTGCCAGCAGTGATTTAGCGGGGTACGAGCAGTACTTC
>NA|NA|TRBV6-1|TRBJ2-2
CASSEAPLQQVAGELFF
TGTGCCAGCAGTGAAGCACCACTTCAACAGGTTGCCGGGGAGCTGTTTTTT